This T cell receptor (beta chain) was captured in a study of T cells in Graves' hyperthyroidism and ophthalmopathy. Hyperthyroidism had been newly diagnosed in patients aged 18 to 65, and its duration was under 2 months. Amplification yielded TCR beta CDR3 regions, with RNA transcripts as the source. RT-PCR in the first round (using the HTBI primer set) targeted the TCR CDR3. Using its own MiXCR run on the multiplex PCR reads, TCRdb lists one record per CDR3 protein. Among approximately 360,000 distinct CDR3 sequences listed, 15% to 19% were seen once. Regarding this clonotype: The antigen remains unidentified.

General study results and limits: With a median lead of 6.5 months before onset, the model predicted ophthalmopathy.

The V end was cut by 6 bases, the J end by 4 bases, with 9 bases between. CDR3 length: 13 amino acids. The germline V gene encodes CDR1 ENHRY and CDR2 SYGVKD. The TCR comes from a woman aged 18-29 years with Graves' hyperthyroidism that later progressed to Graves' ophthalmopathy. The source material was blood. The chain links TRBV10-3 to TRBJ2-2; D is unclear. Here the CDR3 DNA reads TGTGCCATCAGCCCGGGCTTCACCGGGGAGCTGTTTTTT. As protein: CAISPGFTGELFF.